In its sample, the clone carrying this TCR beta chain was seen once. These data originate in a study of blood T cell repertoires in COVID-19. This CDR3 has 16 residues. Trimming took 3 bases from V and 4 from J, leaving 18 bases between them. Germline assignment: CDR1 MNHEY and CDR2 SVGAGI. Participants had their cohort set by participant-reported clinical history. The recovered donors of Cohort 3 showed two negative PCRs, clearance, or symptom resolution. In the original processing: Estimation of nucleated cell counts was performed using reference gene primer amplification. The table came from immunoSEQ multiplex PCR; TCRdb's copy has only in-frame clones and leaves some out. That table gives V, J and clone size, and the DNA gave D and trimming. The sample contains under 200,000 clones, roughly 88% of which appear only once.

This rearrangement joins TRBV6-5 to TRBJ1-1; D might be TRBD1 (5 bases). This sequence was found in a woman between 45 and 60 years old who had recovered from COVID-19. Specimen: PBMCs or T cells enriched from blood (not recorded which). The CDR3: CASSYRSRTKGTEAFF. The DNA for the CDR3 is TGTGCCAGCAGTTATCGCAGTCGGACAAAAGGCACTGAAGCTTTCTTT.